The 21 T cell receptor beta chains in this list originate from one sample, sequenced in a study of CD8 T cells in Susac syndrome. Reverse transcription of roughly 0.45 to 1 ug RNA used random hexamers. TCRdb redid the calling of the immunoSEQ multiplex PCR reads with MiXCR, one entry per CDR3 protein. This sample carries about 150,000 distinct CDR3 sequences, approximately 95% of them seen once, and the ten largest clones take about 0.17%. Sequenced input: CD4+ T cells from PBMCs. The source is a human donor with Susac syndrome.

This clonotype appeared a single time. The rearrangement joins TRBV29-1 to TRBJ2-7, with TRBD1 matching over 7 bases. The V segment lost 6 bases and the J segment 3 bases; nucleotides outside the gene matches: 8. Germline V lookup: CDR1 SQVTM, CDR2 ANQGSEA. This CDR3 contains 13 residues. CDR3 loop: CSVSGTELYEQYF. DNA of the CDR3: TGCAGCGTGTCCGGGACAGAACTCTACGAGCAGTACTTC.

J is TRBJ1-2 and V is TRBV29-1; unclear D gene. This CDR3 is 9 amino acids long. Trimming left V 0 bases short and J 7 bases short, with 0 bases between. Germline V CDR1 and CDR2: SQVTM, ANQGSEA. The chain's CDR3 is CSVEDGYTF. CDR3 in DNA: TGCAGCGTTGAAGATGGCTACACCTTC.

V and J are TRBV12-3 or TRBV12-4 and TRBJ2-1, with 7 bases matching TRBD1. V was pared by 5 bases and J by 8 bases, with 15 bases of the junction left unmatched. The CDR3 extends over 16 amino acids. The CDR3 coding sequence is TGTGCCAGCAGTCAAACCGAGGGGGCGCGGGTCGATGAGCAGTTCTTC. Protein product: CASSQTEGARVDEQFF.

The chain uses TRBV20-1 and TRBJ2-3, with 7 bases identical to TRBD2. The length of the CDR3 is 15 residues. Per germline, CDR1 DFQATT and CDR2 SNEGSKA (reference sequence). J was trimmed by 3 bases and V by 4 bases; bases with no gene match: 10. The CDR3 coding sequence is TGCAGTGCTACCTCACCCAGGGAGGGGACAGATACGCAGTATTTT. It codes for CSATSPREGTDTQYF.

V gene TRBV5-4 combines with J gene TRBJ1-5, with D uncertain. From germline, CDR1 is SGHNT and CDR2 YYREEE (reference sequence). The germline V and J ends were trimmed by 4 bases and 5 bases, with 13 bases remaining between them. The CDR3 spans 14 residues. CDR3 sequence: CASSGGPLDQPQHF. CDR3 sequence (DNA): TGTGCCAGCAGCGGAGGACCGCTCGATCAGCCCCAGCATTTT.

The V call is TRBV7-6, the J call TRBJ2-3; TRBD2 matches at 7 bases. The CDR3 has 14 residues. Germline assignment: CDR1 SGHVS and CDR2 FNYEAQ. Trimming cost V 5 bases and J 2 bases; bases outside gene matches: 4. The CDR3 DNA follows: TGTGCCAGCAGCCAGACTAGCAACACAGATACGCAGTATTTT. Translation: CASSQTSNTDTQYF.

The chain couples TRBV7-9 to TRBJ2-4; 7 bases agree with TRBD1. CDR3 length: 16 amino acids. From germline, CDR1 is SEHNR and CDR2 FQNEAQ (reference sequence). Unmatched junction bases numbered 8, after V lost 6 bases and J lost 0 bases. CDR3 DNA sequence: TGTGCCAGCAGTACCGGGACAGTGCTAGCCAAAAACATTCAGTACTTC. Protein: CASSTGTVLAKNIQYF.

The chain carries TRBV9 and TRBJ2-5, with D perhaps TRBD1 (6 bases). V was shortened by 3 bases and J by 3 bases, with 15 bases between the two germline ends. Germline CDR1 is SGDLS and CDR2 is YYNGEE. The length of the CDR3 is 15 residues. CDR3 loop: CASSGQEPVKETQYF. The CDR3 DNA follows: TGTGCCAGCAGCGGACAGGAGCCGGTGAAAGAGACCCAGTACTTC.

The gene calls are TRBV7-2 and TRBJ2-1, with D uncertain. Deletions cut 4 bases from V and 0 bases from J, with 10 bases between. Germline CDR1 reads SGHTA; CDR2 reads FQGNSA. CDR3 length: 15 amino acids. CDR3 bases: TGTGCCAGCAGCTCCTCGAGGTTCTCCTACAATGAGCAGTTCTTC. Translated: CASSSSRFSYNEQFF. Looking up the rest from reference TRBV7-2 and TRBJ2-1 gives the full variable domain: GAGVSQSPSNKVTEKGKDVELRCDPISGHTALYWYRQSLGQGLEFLIYFQGNSAPDKSGLPSDRFSAERTGGSVSTLTIQRTQQEDSAVYLCASSSSRFSYNEQFFGPGTRLTVL.

This clonotype was recorded only once. CDR3 loop: CASSSGTVGNTEAFF. The CDR3 DNA sequence: TGTGCCAGTAGTAGCGGGACAGTTGGGAACACTGAAGCTTTCTTT. The V gene is TRBV19, the J gene TRBJ1-1; 7 bases line up with TRBD1. This CDR3 spans 15 amino acids. CDR1 and CDR2 from the germline V gene are LNHDA and SQIVND (reference sequence). V shed 4 bases and J 1 base; nucleotides not matched to a gene: 6.

This clonotype occurred once. The gene calls are TRBV11-3 and TRBJ2-2; unclear D gene. CDR3 length equals 14 residues. V dropped 3 bases and J dropped 8 bases, with 13 bases sitting between them. The germline V gene encodes CDR1 SGHNT and CDR2 YENEEA. The CDR3 region is CASSLGLGSGELFF. The CDR3 DNA follows: TGTGCCAGCAGCTTGGGTTTGGGATCTGGGGAGCTGTTTTTT. The entire variable domain, with the rest obtained from reference TRBV11-3 and TRBJ2-2, is as follows: EAGVVQSPRYKIIEKKQPVAFWCNPISGHNTLYWYLQNLGQGPELLIRYENEEAVDDSQLPKDRFSAERLKGVDSTLKIQPAELGDSAVYLCASSLGLGSGELFFGEGSRLTVL.

The chain has TRBV15 and TRBJ2-5; TRBD2 matches at 7 bases. CDR1 and CDR2 (germline): LNHNV, YYDKDF (reference sequence). The CDR3 loop spans 15 amino acids. The J segment lost 5 bases and the V segment lost 1 base, leaving 7 bases of the junction unmatched. The CDR3 loop is CATSRVRGVWETQYF. Here the CDR3 DNA reads TGTGCCACCAGCAGAGTCCGGGGGGTTTGGGAGACCCAGTACTTC.

The chain uses TRBV7-2 and TRBJ1-5; TRBD1 is a possible D gene (6 bases). CDR3 size: 14 residues. V was pared by 5 bases and J by 7 bases, with 15 bases between. CDR1 is SGHTA and CDR2 is FQGNSA in the germline V gene. CDR3 loop: CASSPGASGQPQHF. The CDR3 region has the DNA TGTGCCAGCAGCCCAGGGGCTTCGGGGCAGCCCCAGCATTTT.

This chain uses TRBV20-1 with TRBJ2-5; D is uncertain. V lost 5 bases, J lost 0 bases, and 7 bases lay in between. CDR3 length: 12 residues. In germline, CDR1 is DFQATT, CDR2 SNEGSKA (reference sequence). The CDR3: CSAEDHQETQYF. The CDR3 nucleotides read TGCAGTGCTGAGGACCACCAAGAGACCCAGTACTTC.

The gene calls are TRBV30 and TRBJ1-3; 8 bases are a match to TRBD1. The CDR3 is made up of 14 amino acids. J was trimmed by 4 bases and V by 3 bases; bases with no gene match: 5. Germline V gene sequence: CDR1 GTSNPN, CDR2 SVGIG (reference sequence). CDR3 amino acids: CAWSRTGTGNTIYF. DNA for the CDR3: TGTGCCTGGAGCCGGACAGGGACGGGAAACACCATATATTTT.

The rearrangement uses TRBV11-2 and TRBJ1-6; 8 nucleotides line up with TRBD1. Germline V gene data show CDR1 as SGHAT and CDR2 as FQNNGV. Losses at the gene ends were 5 bases for V and 6 bases for J; bases not matched to a gene: 6. The CDR3 is 15 amino acids. The CDR3 nucleotides are TGTGCCAGCAGCGGATCAGGGGGCATTAATTCACCCCTCCACTTT. This gives the protein CASSGSGGINSPLHF.

The V and J genes are TRBV11-2 and TRBJ2-6, with 7 bases identical to TRBD1. V shed 5 bases, J shed 4 bases, and the junction held 17 bases outside the gene matches. Germline loops: CDR1 SGHAT, CDR2 FQNNGV. There are 19 residues in the CDR3. The DNA of the CDR3 is TGTGCCAGCAGCCAATCCGGGACATACGAGGGGGCCGGGGCCAACGTCCTGACTTTC. It translates to CASSQSGTYEGAGANVLTF.

The chain employs TRBV5-1 and TRBJ2-7; no definite D call. CDR1 and CDR2 (germline): SGHRS, YFSETQ. The ends were cut back, 4 bases at V and 0 bases at J, with 11 bases in the middle. The CDR3 contains 14 residues. CDR3 in amino acids: CASSPTAGSYEQYF. The CDR3 DNA reads as TGCGCCAGCAGCCCGACGGCAGGCTCCTACGAGCAGTACTTC.

J is TRBJ1-1 and V is TRBV3-1; D remains ambiguous. The CDR3 spans 14 residues. The germline gives CDR1 LGHDT, CDR2 YNNKEL (reference sequence). V was cut by 5 bases and J by 0 bases, with 10 bases left in between. The chain's CDR3 is CASSFLGMNTEAFF. The CDR3 DNA is TGTGCCAGCAGCTTCTTAGGGATGAACACTGAAGCTTTCTTT.

The chain joins TRBV12-3 or TRBV12-4 to TRBJ1-4; D not resolved. The CDR3 runs 12 residues. V lost 6 bases to trimming and J lost 7 bases, with 9 bases between them. The CDR3, as DNA: TGTGCCAGCAGAAGAGAGGCTGAAAAACTGTTTTTT. Translated, it gives CASRREAEKLFF.

The chain joins TRBV29-1 to TRBJ1-2; possibly TRBD1 for D (6 bases). Germline CDR1 and CDR2: SQVTM and ANQGSEA. This CDR3 is built from 12 residues. V lost 6 bases and J lost 8, with 16 bases in between. This CDR3 reads CSVDLGAGGYTF. Here the CDR3 DNA reads TGCAGCGTGGATCTGGGGGCGGGGGGCTACACCTTC.